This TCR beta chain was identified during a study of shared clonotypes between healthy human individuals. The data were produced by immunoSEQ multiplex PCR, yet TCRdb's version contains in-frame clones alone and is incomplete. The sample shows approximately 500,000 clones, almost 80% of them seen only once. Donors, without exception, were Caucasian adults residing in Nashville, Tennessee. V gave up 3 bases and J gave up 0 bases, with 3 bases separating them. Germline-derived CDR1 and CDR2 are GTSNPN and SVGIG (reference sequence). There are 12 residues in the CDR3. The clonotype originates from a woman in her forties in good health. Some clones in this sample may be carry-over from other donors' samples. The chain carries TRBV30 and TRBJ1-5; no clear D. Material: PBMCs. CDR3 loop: CAWSYSNQPQHF. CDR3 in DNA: TGTGCCTGGAGCTATAGCAATCAGCCCCAGCATTTT.